Listed here are 8 T cell receptor beta chains from one sample, sequenced in a study of CD8 T cells in ankylosing spondylitis. MiXCR was run by TCRdb on the 5' RACE reads, yielding one entry per CDR3 protein. Of 250,000 to 300,000 distinct CDR3 sequences in the sample, around 20% were seen once. Sample: blood, either unsorted or a sorted T cell fraction (not recorded which). The receptors stem from a male donor with ankylosing spondylitis or in good health (not recorded which).

The V call is TRBV15, the J call TRBJ1-5; TRBD1 matches at 10 bases. Unmatched junction bases numbered 4, after V lost 0 bases and J lost 2 bases. Per germline, CDR1 LNHNV and CDR2 YYDKDF (reference sequence). The CDR3 runs 17 residues. In DNA form, the CDR3 reads TGTGCCACCAGCAGAGATCGGGGGACAGGGGGCAATCAGCCCCAGCATTTT. Protein product: CATSRDRGTGGNQPQHF.

This clonotype was seen only a few times. This chain connects TRBV20-1 to TRBJ2-5; D could derive from TRBD1 or TRBD2 (6 bases each). This CDR3 contains 18 residues. The V gene's germline CDR1 is DFQATT and CDR2 SNEGSKA (reference sequence). Trimming shortened V by 3 bases and J by 2 bases, and 25 bases separated the two germline ends. Written as DNA, the CDR3 is TGCAGTGCTAGTCAGGCCACTCTACCGGGGGCCTCTCAAGAGACCCAGTACTTC. Its protein product is CSASQATLPGASQETQYF.

This clonotype was observed a few times. The CDR3 region is CASKPGLGTDTQYF. For the CDR3, the DNA is TGCGCCAGCAAACCGGGACTAGGGACAGATACGCAGTATTTT. V is TRBV10-2 and J is TRBJ2-3, with 8 bases aligning to TRBD2. The CDR3 runs 14 residues. CDR1 and CDR2 (germline): WSHSY, SAAADI. The V gene end was trimmed by 7 bases and the J gene end by 3 bases; junction bases not matched to a gene: 6.

In its sample, this clonotype was seen many times. The rearrangement joins TRBV20-1 to TRBJ2-3; TRBD2 agrees at 8 bases. CDR3 size: 15 residues. V gave up 8 bases and J gave up 4 bases; unmatched junction bases: 14. CDR1 DFQATT and CDR2 SNEGSKA come from the germline V gene (reference sequence). DNA of the CDR3: TGCAGTTTGCTAGAGGGCGGGGGGCTTTCAGATACGCAGTATTTT. Translation gives CSLLEGGGLSDTQYF.

The chain employs TRBV9 and TRBJ2-3; no clear D gene. Per the germline V gene, CDR1 is SGDLS and CDR2 is YYNGEE. This CDR3 comprises 15 residues. V lost 4 bases and J 6 bases, leaving 18 bases between the germline ends. CDR3 protein: CASSPEVQTADTQYF. The CDR3 coding sequence is TGTGCCAGCAGCCCAGAGGTCCAAACGGCGGATACGCAGTATTTT.

This clonotype was seen a handful of times. The CDR3 coding sequence is TGTGCCATCAGTACAGACAGGGACCTCACCTACGAGCAGTACGTC. Translation gives CAISTDRDLTYEQYV. The genes are TRBV10-3 and TRBJ2-7; 7 bases map to TRBD1. Germline V CDR1 and CDR2: ENHRY, SYGVKD. The CDR3 totals 15 residues. V dropped 5 bases and J dropped 2; count of bases not matched to a gene: 9.

This clonotype was counted only a few times. This chain uses TRBV5-1 with TRBJ1-5; D possibly corresponds to TRBD1 (6 bases). Germline CDR1 is SGHRS and CDR2 is YFSETQ. Trimming stripped 0 bases from V and 3 bases from J, with 10 bases between. This CDR3 is built from 15 residues. CDR3 protein: CASSLDGQPNQPQHF. CDR3 sequence (DNA): TGCGCCAGCAGCTTGGATGGACAGCCCAATCAGCCCCAGCATTTT.

The sample holds a few counts of this clonotype. The V and J genes are TRBV18 and TRBJ2-5; D remains ambiguous. V shed 3 bases and J shed 4 bases, with 9 bases lying between them. This CDR3 region has 13 residues. Germline V gene sequence: CDR1 KGHSH, CDR2 LQKENI. The chain's CDR3 is CASSPQVSETQYF. The CDR3, as DNA: TGTGCCAGCTCACCCCAGGTCTCAGAGACCCAGTACTTC.